This T cell receptor (beta chain) is from a study of T cell responses to AZD1222 COVID-19 vaccine. The CDR3 is 13 residues long. Between the trimmed V and J ends, which lost 7 bases and 0 bases, there was a span of 9 bases. The V gene's germline CDR1 is MNHEY and CDR2 SVGAGI. Profiled with immunoSEQ multiplex PCR; TCRdb holds only in-frame clones, not every one. The sample has about 110,000 clones; around nine tenths are singletons. This TCR derives from an adult in good health. The starting material was peripheral blood, obtained on day 0 of AZD1222 vaccination. The chain recombines TRBV6-5 with TRBJ1-1, with D possibly TRBD1 on 5 matching bases. CDR3 sequence reads: CASTGTVNTEAFF. The CDR3 DNA sequence: TGTGCCAGCACTGGGACGGTGAACACTGAAGCTTTCTTT.